Listed here are 22 T cell receptor beta chains from one sample, sequenced in a study of T cell responses to AZD1222 COVID-19 vaccine (dated by TCRdb to the early 2020s). The time point label here, explained by the study, means: about 28 days (+/-7) after the second vaccine dose. Libraries were prepared through the immunoSEQ multiplex PCR assay. TCRdb retrieved this table from immuneACCESS and kept in-frame rearrangements only. Not all clones are present; in checked studies, unresolved V genes account for under half, and no reason is known for the remainder. For this sample the table gives about 130,000 clones, of which 90% to 95% were detected only once. The biggest ten clones account for 6% to 7% of the sample. The sequences come from peripheral blood, collected 28 days after the second AZD1222 dose. These receptors all come from an adult who received the AZD1222 COVID-19 vaccine.

This clone has at least ten counts. The V call is TRBV4-2, the J call TRBJ2-2; no reliable D call. Germline loops: CDR1 LGHNA, CDR2 YNFKEQ. V was trimmed by 3 bases and J by 4 bases, leaving 6 bases between them. The CDR3 is 13 amino acids. The CDR3 DNA reads TGTGCCAGCAGCCAGACGAGCACCGGGGAGCTGTTTTTT. Translated, it gives CASSQTSTGELFF.

This rearrangement joins TRBV12-3 or TRBV12-4 to TRBJ1-2; 7 nucleotides line up with TRBD1. There are 13 residues in the CDR3. The V segment lost 10 bases and the J segment 3 bases; nucleotides outside the gene matches: 8. The CDR3 loop reads CATTGDGDYGYTF. In DNA form, the CDR3 reads TGTGCCACCACAGGGGACGGTGACTATGGCTACACCTTC.

The chain has TRBV7-9 and TRBJ2-2; the D is unclear. Germline lookup yields CDR1 SEHNR and CDR2 FQNEAQ (reference sequence). CDR3 length: 17 amino acids. V was trimmed by 3 bases and J by 6 bases, leaving 20 bases between them. The CDR3 DNA is TGTGCCAGCAGCTTTCTGGAAAGTTCCGAAAGTCCCGGGGAGCTGTTTTTT. Protein sequence: CASSFLESSESPGELFF.

The rearrangement uses TRBV11-3 and TRBJ2-1; unclear D gene. Germline values: CDR1 SGHNT, CDR2 YENEEA. This CDR3 has 15 amino acids. V was clipped by 0 bases and J by 3 bases, with 9 bases between them. The CDR3 bases are TGTGCCAGCAGCTTAGATCGGCCGGTCTACAATGAGCAGTTCTTC. Amino acids: CASSLDRPVYNEQFF.

J is TRBJ2-7 and V is TRBV7-3; TRBD2 matches at 7 bases. CDR1 SGHTA and CDR2 FQGTGA come from the germline V gene. V lost 0 bases and J lost 0; bases outside the gene matches: 2. This CDR3 region has 15 residues. Here the CDR3 reads CASSLTASGSYEQYF. The DNA of the CDR3 is TGTGCCAGCAGCTTAACGGCTAGCGGCTCCTACGAGCAGTACTTC.

The chain couples TRBV7-2 to TRBJ2-7, with 8 nucleotides matching TRBD2. Germline V gives CDR1 SGHTA, CDR2 FQGNSA. V lost 4 bases, J lost 7 bases, and 6 bases stayed unmatched. This CDR3 comprises 13 residues. CDR3 amino acids: CASSSLAAGEQYF. CDR3 in DNA: TGTGCCAGCAGCTCACTAGCGGCGGGGGAGCAGTACTTC.

The chain links TRBV12-5 to TRBJ2-1; D remains ambiguous. Trimming took off 9 bases at V and 4 bases at J, with 16 bases between the two ends. The germline V gene encodes CDR1 LGHNT and CDR2 FRNRAP. This CDR3 contains 14 residues. The CDR3 bases are TGTGCTAGCAAGGGTCAAGCCACTTACAATGAGCAGTTCTTC. It specifies CASKGQATYNEQFF.

The table lists this clone with a count of one. J is TRBJ2-7 and V is TRBV12-3 or TRBV12-4, with unresolved D. The V end lost 7 bases, the J end lost 3 bases, and 10 bases lay between the germline ends. The CDR3 extends over 12 amino acids. The CDR3: CASTNPGYEQYF. In DNA, the CDR3 is TGTGCCAGCACGAACCCCGGCTACGAGCAGTACTTC.

This chain links TRBV5-1 with TRBJ2-5; tentative D call: TRBD2 (5 bases). The CDR3 has 14 residues. V was pared by 0 bases and J by 1 base, with 7 bases between. Germline CDR1 reads SGHRS; CDR2 reads YFSETQ. The CDR3 spells CASSLELGQETQYF. The CDR3 DNA sequence: TGCGCCAGCAGCTTGGAACTAGGCCAAGAGACCCAGTACTTC.

The chain joins TRBV9 to TRBJ1-4; 8 bases agree with TRBD1. The germline CDR1 and CDR2 sequences are SGDLS and YYNGEE. V was clipped by 0 bases and J by 13 bases; unmatched bases: 5. This CDR3 has 13 residues. The CDR3 DNA sequence: TGTGCCAGCAGCGTAGTAGGGACAGGTCGACTGTTTTTT. Its translation is CASSVVGTGRLFF.

CDR3 residues: CASSSGVWEKLFF. CDR3 coding DNA: TGTGCCAGCAGCTCAGGGGTATGGGAAAAACTGTTTTTT. J is TRBJ1-4 and V is TRBV7-8, with a tentative D call TRBD1 (6 bases). Between the trimmed V and J ends, which lost 4 bases and 8 bases, there was a span of 11 bases. Germline CDR1 is SGHVS and CDR2 is FQNEAQ. The CDR3 is made up of 13 amino acids.

The J gene is TRBJ1-2, the V gene TRBV5-1; 8 bases agree with TRBD1. CDR3 length: 12 amino acids. The V gene end was trimmed by 8 bases and the J gene end by 7 bases; junction bases not matched to a gene: 7. CDR1 and CDR2 (germline): SGHRS, YFSETQ. CDR3 nucleotide sequence: TGCGCCAGTAGTCGAGACAGGGGTGGCTACACCTTC. Translated: CASSRDRGGYTF.

The V call is TRBV25-1, the J call TRBJ1-6; the D gene is possibly TRBD1 (5 bases). V lost 6 bases to trimming and J lost 10 bases, with 13 bases between them. Germline loops: CDR1 MGHDK, CDR2 SYGVNS. The CDR3 is 13 residues long. CDR3 DNA sequence: TGTGCCAGCAGGGAGACAGTTGAATCACCCCTCCACTTT. It is translated as CASRETVESPLHF.

This sequence joins TRBV18 and TRBJ2-1; TRBD2 might be the D (6 bases). Germline CDR1 KGHSH, CDR2 LQKENI. The CDR3 has 18 residues. V gave up 0 bases and J gave up 0 bases, with 15 bases separating them. CDR3 sequence reads: CASSPPGLVGSSYNEQFF. CDR3 DNA: TGTGCCAGCTCACCACCCGGATTAGTCGGGAGCTCCTACAATGAGCAGTTCTTC.

The table lists this clone with a few counts. The chain couples TRBV4-2 to TRBJ1-1, with a tentative D call TRBD1 (5 bases). CDR1 and CDR2 from the germline V gene are LGHNA and YNFKEQ. V was cut by 4 bases and J by 6 bases, with 15 bases left in between. The CDR3 is made up of 14 amino acids. CDR3 sequence reads: CASSRGQDYPEAFF. The CDR3 DNA is TGTGCCAGCAGCCGCGGACAAGATTATCCTGAAGCTTTCTTT.

The V gene is TRBV30, the J gene TRBJ1-4; 7 bases agree with TRBD1. The V gene's germline CDR1 is GTSNPN and CDR2 SVGIG (reference sequence). V shed 5 bases and J 0 bases; nucleotides not matched to a gene: 9. This CDR3 comprises 16 residues. CDR3 nucleotides: TGTGCCTGGGGGCCTGGGACAGTGGCAACTAATGAAAAACTGTTTTTT. Protein sequence: CAWGPGTVATNEKLFF.

The rearrangement uses TRBV23-1 and TRBJ1-2, with 7 bases identical to TRBD1. TRBV23-1 is given ORF status, its function remaining uncertain. The CDR3 has 14 residues. The junction had 10 bases not matched to a gene; V was cut back by 10 bases and J by 2 bases. The CDR3 DNA sequence: TGCGCCACCCTAGGACAGGCCCCCAACTATGGCTACACCTTC. Translating it yields CATLGQAPNYGYTF.

This clone was recorded only once. This chain uses TRBV30 with TRBJ2-3; 11 nucleotides line up with TRBD2. This CDR3 spans 15 amino acids. Germline V gene lookup returns CDR1 GTSNPN and CDR2 SVGIG (reference sequence). V was clipped by 5 bases and J by 1 base; unmatched bases: 5. In DNA form, the CDR3 reads TGTGCCTGGGCCCTAGCGGGGGGACGCACAGATACGCAGTATTTT. This gives the protein CAWALAGGRTDTQYF.

The chain has TRBV5-5 and TRBJ2-7; no clear D gene. This CDR3 has 11 amino acids. Germline V lookup: CDR1 SGHKS, CDR2 YYEKEE (reference sequence). Trimming left V 5 bases short and J 3 bases short, with 6 bases between. The CDR3 nucleotides read TGTGCCAGCAGGTCAGGCTACGAGCAGTACTTC. It codes for CASRSGYEQYF.

The chain combines TRBV15 with TRBJ1-2, with a possible D match to TRBD1 (6 bases). CDR3 length equals 13 residues. Looked up from germline, CDR1 is LNHNV and CDR2 is YYDKDF (reference sequence). The V gene lost 6 bases and the J gene lost 2 bases, with 10 bases spanning the gap. The CDR3 bases are TGTGCCACCAGTCAGGACAGAAACTATGGCTACACCTTC. Translation: CATSQDRNYGYTF.

CDR3 in amino acids: CASSLGSRTSGGARNEQFF. DNA of the CDR3: TGTGCCAGCAGCTTGGGATCGAGGACTAGCGGGGGGGCCAGGAATGAGCAGTTCTTC. J is TRBJ2-1 and V is TRBV7-6; 15 bases fit TRBD2. The CDR3 extends over 19 amino acids. Germline loops: CDR1 SGHVS, CDR2 FNYEAQ. V lost 3 bases and J lost 7; bases outside the gene matches: 13.

This chain connects TRBV4-1 to TRBJ1-1; TRBD1 is a possible D gene (6 bases). Trimming removed 4 bases from V and 3 bases from J, with 18 bases in between. The CDR3 is 16 residues long. Germline CDR1 is MGHRA and CDR2 is YSYEKL. CDR3 region: CASSRAGAQGDTEAFF. The CDR3 region has the DNA TGCGCCAGCAGCCGGGCAGGGGCGCAGGGAGACACTGAAGCTTTCTTT.